The 26 T cell receptor beta chains below come from one sample, sequenced in a study of breast tumors, draining lymph nodes, adjacent tissues. TCRdb independently ran MiXCR on the multiplex PCR reads; one entry per CDR3 protein. The profile covers around 190,000 distinct CDR3 sequences, with 30% to 35% appearing a single time and about 3.9% taken by the ten largest. Axillary draining lymph nodes of breast cancer patients supplied the node samples. The material sequenced was axillary lymph node tissue. The receptor source for this set is a female donor with breast cancer. Some clones in this sample may be carry-over from other donors' samples.

This clonotype came up many times. The chain joins TRBV20-1 to TRBJ2-3; TRBD2 matches at 11 bases. This CDR3 has 13 amino acids. The germline gives CDR1 DFQATT, CDR2 SNEGSKA (reference sequence). The junction had 7 bases not matched to a gene; V was cut back by 7 bases and J by 7 bases. The CDR3 bases are TGCAGTGTACTAGCGGGGGCCCTCTATACGCAGTATTTT. This codes for CSVLAGALYTQYF.

This clonotype was seen many times. The chain employs TRBV7-3 and TRBJ1-3; 7 bases map to TRBD1. The V segment lost 5 bases and the J segment 4 bases; nucleotides outside the gene matches: 5. Germline loops: CDR1 SGHTA, CDR2 FQGTGA. This CDR3 contains 14 residues. The DNA of the CDR3 is TGTGCCAGCAGCCCCGGGACAGACGGAAACACCATATATTTT. This encodes CASSPGTDGNTIYF.

As to this clonotype: One base away lies a much larger clone, so this may be a sequencing read error. The chain combines TRBV5-6 with TRBJ2-7; TRBD1 matches 8 bases. Germline lookup yields CDR1 SGHDT and CDR2 YYEEEE. V dropped 4 bases and J dropped 5; count of bases not matched to a gene: 11. The CDR3 runs 15 residues. The CDR3 nucleotides read TGTGCCAGCAGCAGGGGACAGGCGGCAAGAAACGAGCAGTACTTC. Translation: CASSRGQAARNEQYF. Complete variable domain (other parts from reference TRBV5-6 and TRBJ2-7): DAGVTQSPTHLIKTRGQQVTLRCSPKSGHDTVSWYQQALGQGPQFIFQYYEEEERQRGNFPDRFSGHQFPNYSSELNVNALLLGDSALYLCASSRGQAARNEQYFGPGTRLTVT.

To note about this clonotype: A much bigger clone sits one base away, suggesting this may be a read error. The rearrangement uses TRBV6-5 and TRBJ1-2, with D uncertain. CDR3 length: 15 amino acids. The germline gives CDR1 MNHEY, CDR2 SVGAGI. V lost 7 bases and J lost 4, with 19 bases in between. CDR3 DNA: TGTGCCAGCACCTCCTTGGGGAACGAACTCTATGGCTACACCTTC. Amino acids: CASTSLGNELYGYTF.

There are many counts of this clonotype. This chain uses TRBV5-6 with TRBJ2-5; D remains ambiguous. This CDR3 contains 13 residues. From germline, CDR1 is SGHDT and CDR2 YYEEEE. The V gene lost 2 bases and the J gene lost 2 bases, with 7 bases spanning the gap. CDR3 nucleotide sequence: TGTGCCAGCAGCTTCGGAGAACAAGAGACCCAGTACTTC. This encodes CASSFGEQETQYF. Combining the CDR3 with reference TRBV5-6 and TRBJ2-5 gives the whole variable domain DAGVTQSPTHLIKTRGQQVTLRCSPKSGHDTVSWYQQALGQGPQFIFQYYEEEERQRGNFPDRFSGHQFPNYSSELNVNALLLGDSALYLCASSFGEQETQYFGPGTRLLVL.

This clonotype was counted ten times or more. The CDR3 nucleotides are TGTGCCTGCCCCGCGGGAAACACCATATATTTT. Its protein product is CACPAGNTIYF. The chain recombines TRBV30 with TRBJ1-3; D gene unclear. CDR3 size: 11 residues. V shed 6 bases and J shed 4 bases, with 7 bases lying between them. Germline loops: CDR1 GTSNPN, CDR2 SVGIG (reference sequence).

The chain is built from TRBV2 and TRBJ2-5; 8 bases agree with TRBD2. The CDR3 is 14 amino acids. Trimming took 1 base from V and 5 from J; bases not matched to a gene: 3. In germline, CDR1 is SNHLY, CDR2 FYNNEI. CDR3 protein: CASSEEVAGETQYF. DNA of the CDR3: TGTGCCAGCAGTGAAGAGGTAGCGGGGGAGACCCAGTACTTC.

A few counts support this clonotype. A much larger clone differs by one base, so this may be a read error. This chain joins TRBV7-2 and TRBJ2-5, with D perhaps assigned TRBD1 or TRBD2 (5 bases each). Per the germline V gene, CDR1 is SGHTA and CDR2 is FQGNSA. This CDR3 comprises 15 residues. The CDR3 region has the DNA TGTGCCAGCAGCTTAGGAGGGGCCCGGGGTGAGACCCAGCACTTC. As protein: CASSLGGARGETQHF.

On this clonotype: Without the conserved terminal phenylalanine or tryptophan, this CDR3 likely stems from a read error. The V call is TRBV7-2, the J call TRBJ2-1, with D tentatively TRBD2 (7 bases). This CDR3 contains 14 residues. The ends were cut back, 4 bases at V and 6 bases at J, with 13 bases in the middle. Germline lookup yields CDR1 SGHTA and CDR2 FQGNSA. CDR3 residues: CASSSGGACNEQFS. The CDR3 nucleotides read TGTGCCAGCAGCTCGGGGGGCGCCTGCAATGAGCAGTTCTCC.

The sample holds a few counts of this clonotype. A much larger clone sits a single nucleotide away, making a read error possible. CDR3 DNA: TGTGCCAGCAGTTTCAACCGAGCCTCCGGGGAGCTGTTTTTT. It is translated as CASSFNRASGELFF. V usage is TRBV12-3 or TRBV12-4 and J usage is TRBJ2-2; D gene uncertain. This CDR3 is built from 14 residues. With 3 bases removed from V and 6 bases from J, the gap between germline ends came to 11 bases.

This clonotype has a single count. This rearrangement joins TRBV20-1 to TRBJ1-1; D gene uncertain. Deletions cut 8 bases from V and 6 bases from J, with 22 bases between. The CDR3 length is 14 residues. Germline values: CDR1 DFQATT, CDR2 SNEGSKA (reference sequence). The CDR3 here is CSLGQDLMVSEAFF. The CDR3 DNA is TGCAGTCTAGGGCAGGACCTGATGGTGTCTGAAGCTTTCTTT.

The gene calls are TRBV7-2 and TRBJ2-5; TRBD2 matches at 10 bases. V shed 0 bases and J 5 bases; nucleotides not matched to a gene: 9. The CDR3 runs to 17 residues. CDR1 and CDR2 (germline): SGHTA, FQGNSA. The CDR3 DNA sequence: TGTGCCAGCAGCTTAGCGCCCCCCACGACTAGCGGGGAGACCCAGTACTTC. As protein: CASSLAPPTTSGETQYF.

V gene TRBV6-6 combines with J gene TRBJ1-4; D not resolved. The CDR3 covers 15 residues. Germline V gives CDR1 MNHNY, CDR2 SVGAGI (reference sequence). V was cut by 6 bases and J by 6 bases, with 17 bases left in between. CDR3 sequence: CASSSRGPSYEKLFF. The CDR3 DNA reads TGTGCCAGCAGCTCCCGAGGGCCGTCCTATGAAAAACTGTTTTTT.

This rearrangement joins TRBV6-1 to TRBJ2-3; D possibly corresponds to TRBD2 (7 bases). Trimming took off 8 bases at V and 1 base at J, with 13 bases between the two ends. Per the germline V gene, CDR1 is MNHNS and CDR2 is SASEGT. The length of the CDR3 is 14 residues. CDR3 region: CASRRGLRTDTQYF. CDR3 DNA sequence: TGTGCCAGCCGGCGGGGGCTTCGCACAGATACGCAGTATTTT.

This clonotype was observed a few times. The chain has TRBV5-8 and TRBJ2-1; 8 nucleotides align to TRBD2. V trimming: 0 bases; J trimming: 8 bases; junction bases outside the gene matches: 4. This CDR3 region has 14 residues. CDR1 and CDR2 (germline): SGHTS, YDEGEE. CDR3 amino acids: CASSLAGGRYEQFF. The CDR3 nucleotides read TGTGCCAGCAGCTTGGCCGGCGGGAGGTATGAGCAGTTCTTC.

This clonotype was detected only once. The rearrangement links TRBV10-2 to TRBJ2-2; 7 bases are a match to TRBD2. Trimming cost V 4 bases and J 7 bases; bases outside gene matches: 9. Germline CDR1 and CDR2: WSHSY and SAAADI. CDR3 length equals 15 residues. The CDR3 protein is CASSASGMWIGELFF. The CDR3, as DNA: TGCGCCAGCAGTGCGAGCGGGATGTGGATCGGGGAGCTGTTTTTT.

This sequence joins TRBV19 and TRBJ2-7; a possible D gene is TRBD2 (5 bases). This CDR3 has 14 amino acids. CDR1 is LNHDA and CDR2 is SQIVND in the germline V gene (reference sequence). The CDR3 nucleotides are TGTGCTAGAGGTATTAGCGATAGCTCCTACGAGCAGTACTTC. Residues: CARGISDSSYEQYF.

This clonotype was found many times. Since a much larger clone is just one base distant, this may be a read error. The V gene is TRBV6-1, the J gene TRBJ2-7; 9 bases align to TRBD2. CDR3 length: 16 residues. Germline CDR1 reads MNHNS; CDR2 reads SASEGT. Losses at the gene ends were 5 bases for V and 2 bases for J; bases not matched to a gene: 10. Here the CDR3 DNA reads TGTGCCAGCAGTCAGACGATAGCGGGGGCCACCTACGAGCAGTACTTC. As protein: CASSQTIAGATYEQYF.

This clonotype was observed a single time. The junction and the germline gene differ at one end; a read error may be behind it. The rearrangement joins TRBV7-2 to TRBJ2-6; 11 bases fit TRBD2. Germline-derived CDR1 and CDR2 are SGHTA and FQGNSA. The CDR3 covers 19 residues. DNA for the CDR3: TGTGCCAGCAGCCCCCCTCCCTTAGCGGGGGGGTCTGGGCCCAACGTCCTGACTTTC. It codes for CASSPPPLAGGSGPNVLTF.

At least ten counts were recorded for this clonotype. This chain links TRBV6-5 with TRBJ1-6; 8 positions match TRBD1. V lost 2 bases and J lost 10; bases outside the gene matches: 4. CDR1 and CDR2 from the germline V gene are MNHEY and SVGAGI. The CDR3 is made up of 14 amino acids. Written as DNA, the CDR3 is TGTGCCAGCAGTTACAAAGGACAGGGATCACCCCTCCACTTT. The encoded protein is CASSYKGQGSPLHF.

The chain couples TRBV19 to TRBJ2-3; D is unresolved. Trimming took 5 bases from V and 2 from J, leaving 26 bases between them. This CDR3 is 19 amino acids long. The germline gives CDR1 LNHDA, CDR2 SQIVND (reference sequence). The CDR3 region is CASSSLDLGPEQYTDTQYF. CDR3 in DNA: TGTGCCAGTAGTTCTTTGGACCTAGGGCCCGAGCAGTACACAGATACGCAGTATTTT.

This clonotype has a handful of counts. The gene calls are TRBV28 and TRBJ2-7, with TRBD1 as a possible D gene (5 bases). Germline loops: CDR1 MDHEN, CDR2 SYDVKM. V lost 3 bases and J 2 bases, leaving 23 bases between the germline ends. This CDR3 is built from 18 residues. The DNA for the CDR3 is TGTGCCAGCAGTTTTAAAGTGGGGTTAAGTTTAGGGGCCTACGAGCAGTACTTC. It encodes CASSFKVGLSLGAYEQYF.

This clonotype was observed many times. The V and J genes are TRBV5-8 and TRBJ2-1, with 9 bases matching TRBD2. Germline-derived CDR1 and CDR2 are SGHTS and YDEGEE. The trim removed 2 bases at V and 5 bases at J, leaving 5 bases unmatched. The CDR3 is 15 residues long. CDR3 sequence (DNA): TGTGCCAGCAGCTTCGTAGCGGGAGAACACAATGAGCAGTTCTTC. Translating gives CASSFVAGEHNEQFF.

The chain recombines TRBV7-9 with TRBJ2-3; the D gene is possibly TRBD1 (6 bases). The CDR3 covers 15 residues. The germline V gene encodes CDR1 SEHNR and CDR2 FQNEAQ (reference sequence). The V end was cut by 5 bases, the J end by 2 bases, with 14 bases between. CDR3: CASSPRDTITDTQYF. In DNA form, the CDR3 reads TGTGCCAGCAGCCCCCGGGACACGATCACAGATACGCAGTATTTT.

This clonotype was counted at least ten times. This chain connects TRBV20-1 to TRBJ2-5; TRBD2 agrees at 12 bases. The CDR3 sequence is 14 residues long. In germline, CDR1 is DFQATT, CDR2 SNEGSKA (reference sequence). V shed 5 bases and J 4 bases; nucleotides not matched to a gene: 5. CDR3 sequence reads: CSARLAGGLETQYF. In DNA, the CDR3 is TGCAGTGCTCGGCTAGCGGGGGGGCTAGAGACCCAGTACTTC.

This clonotype was picked up a small number of times. The junction shows a germline mismatch at one end, possibly a read error. This chain uses TRBV9 with TRBJ2-1; D is undetermined. The length of the CDR3 is 12 residues. Germline V lookup: CDR1 SGDLS, CDR2 YYNGEE. The CDR3 region has the DNA TGTGCCGGCAGCGTAGAAGGCAATGAGCAGTTCTTC. Residues: CAGSVEGNEQFF.